Listed here are 23 T cell receptor beta chains from one sample, sequenced in a study of human CD8 memory T cell subsets. Sequencing libraries of TCR beta were made by UMI-labeled 5' RACE. TCRdb re-called the 5' RACE reads; one entry per CDR3 protein, DNA not given. The table for this sample gives fewer than 9,500 distinct CDR3 sequences. It was CCR7+ PD-1+ TIGIT+ early memory CD8+ T cells with exhausted-like traits that constituted TPEX cells. The sample taken for sequencing was CD8+ T cells from PBMCs. The receptor set was obtained from a human donor in good health.

Measured by frequency, this clonotype is large. V gene TRBV28 combines with J gene TRBJ2-7; TCRdb reports TRBD1, a call that lacks DNA to check it against. The CDR3 contains 15 residues. Germline CDR1 is MDHEN and CDR2 is SYDVKM. This CDR3 reads CASSFQTGGRYEQYF.

This chain uses TRBV7-8 with TRBJ2-1; TCRdb gives TRBD2 as the D gene, but with no DNA this cannot be confirmed. CDR1 and CDR2 from the germline V gene are SGHVS and FQNEAQ. This CDR3 is built from 16 residues. CDR3 sequence reads: CASSLQSGGAFYEQFF.

The chain couples TRBV11-2 to TRBJ1-1; TCRdb indicates TRBD1, and absent DNA this call remains unverified. The CDR3 length is 12 residues. Germline assignment: CDR1 SGHAT and CDR2 FQNNGV. The CDR3 sequence is CASTRGGAEAFF.

J is TRBJ2-3 and V is TRBV28; the TCRdb D gene call, TRBD2, has no DNA to confirm it. The CDR3 spans 18 residues. Germline assignment: CDR1 MDHEN and CDR2 SYDVKM. The CDR3 loop reads CASSLPAEYSRLTDTQYF.

J is TRBJ2-3 and V is TRBV15; TCRdb's D call of TRBD2 is untestable without DNA. CDR1 and CDR2 from the germline V gene are LNHNV and YYDKDF (reference sequence). This CDR3 region has 17 residues. The CDR3 here is CATSRVSGGGRSDTQYF.

The gene calls are TRBV11-3 and TRBJ2-3; TCRdb's assignment of TRBD1 cannot be checked, as there is no DNA. This CDR3 has 19 amino acids. Germline V gives CDR1 SGHNT, CDR2 YENEEA. CDR3 in amino acids: CASSLPPPWGRVSTDTQYF.

This chain joins TRBV7-9 and TRBJ2-1. The CDR3 length is 15 residues. CDR1 SEHNR and CDR2 FQNEAQ come from the germline V gene (reference sequence). CDR3: CASSLVADAYNEQFF.

V and J are TRBV11-2 and TRBJ2-1; the D call of TRBD1 rests on TCRdb alone, since no DNA is present to check it. Germline CDR1 is SGHAT and CDR2 is FQNNGV. This CDR3 region has 13 residues. CDR3 amino acids: CASSLGRVDEQFF.

The chain links TRBV7-9 to TRBJ2-7; with no DNA, the TCRdb D assignment of TRBD2 cannot be verified. This CDR3 region has 14 residues. The germline gives CDR1 SEHNR, CDR2 FQNEAQ (reference sequence). This chain's CDR3 is CASSSRQGPYEQYF.

The chain recombines TRBV19 with TRBJ2-7; the D call of TRBD1 rests on TCRdb alone, since no DNA is present to check it. The CDR3 has 13 amino acids. CDR1 is LNHDA, CDR2 SQIVND, per germline (reference sequence). The CDR3 loop is CAAGPGATYEQYF.

By frequency, this clonotype registers medium-sized. The chain recombines TRBV9 with TRBJ1-1. Germline V CDR1 and CDR2: SGDLS, YYNGEE. The length of the CDR3 is 13 residues. The CDR3 here is CASSVALWSEAFF.

This chain's CDR3 is CATQQGEVYNEQFF. This sequence joins TRBV24-1 and TRBJ2-1; TCRdb's D gene call, TRBD1, goes unchecked for lack of DNA. The CDR3 has 14 amino acids. Per the germline V gene, CDR1 is KGHDR and CDR2 is SFDVKD.

The chain links TRBV11-3 to TRBJ1-2; TCRdb picks TRBD1, but there is no DNA to check that call. The CDR3 has 13 amino acids. Germline CDR1 SGHNT, CDR2 YENEEA. CDR3 sequence: CASSEDDRGGYTF. Complete variable domain (other parts from reference TRBV11-3 and TRBJ1-2): EAGVVQSPRYKIIEKKQPVAFWCNPISGHNTLYWYLQNLGQGPELLIRYENEEAVDDSQLPKDRFSAERLKGVDSTLKIQPAELGDSAVYLCASSEDDRGGYTFGSGTRLTVV.

The rearrangement links TRBV7-9 to TRBJ2-1; absent DNA, TCRdb's TRBD1 call cannot be checked. Germline V gene lookup returns CDR1 SEHNR and CDR2 FQNEAQ (reference sequence). There are 12 residues in the CDR3. CDR3 protein: CASSHGTEEQFF.

This chain uses TRBV6-1 with TRBJ2-5; TCRdb outputs TRBD1, but without DNA this stays unchecked. Germline CDR1 reads MNHNS; CDR2 reads SASEGT. The CDR3 is 17 amino acids. The CDR3 reads CASSQNYRTGTQETQYF.

The CDR3 region is CASSQDRMLGNTIYF. The V and J genes are TRBV3-1 and TRBJ1-3. The CDR3 has 15 amino acids. CDR1 LGHDT and CDR2 YNNKEL come from the germline V gene (reference sequence).

The chain has TRBV29-1 and TRBJ2-3; checking the TCRdb D call of TRBD1 is not possible without DNA. Germline CDR1 is SQVTM and CDR2 is ANQGSEA. The CDR3 runs 13 residues. The chain's CDR3 is CSARAGAVDTQYF.

V usage is TRBV7-8 and J usage is TRBJ2-3. This CDR3 comprises 13 residues. Germline CDR1 reads SGHVS; CDR2 reads FQNEAQ. The CDR3 protein is CASSLGWGDTQYF.

J is TRBJ2-2 and V is TRBV19. CDR3 size: 11 residues. Germline values: CDR1 LNHDA, CDR2 SQIVND (reference sequence). This CDR3 is CASSLRTKLFF.

This chain's CDR3 is CASSLERGATNEQFF. This chain uses TRBV27 with TRBJ2-1; absent DNA, TCRdb's TRBD2 call cannot be checked. This CDR3 has 15 residues. CDR1 and CDR2 from the germline V gene are MNHEY and SMNVEV (reference sequence).

The chain combines TRBV7-9 with TRBJ2-7. The germline V gene encodes CDR1 SEHNR and CDR2 FQNEAQ (reference sequence). CDR3 length: 15 amino acids. CDR3 region: CASSSATLSSYEQYF.

CDR3 residues: CASSDGTESYEQYF. This chain connects TRBV18 to TRBJ2-7; absent DNA, TCRdb's TRBD2 call cannot be checked. Germline CDR1 and CDR2: KGHSH and LQKENI. CDR3 length equals 14 residues. The full variable domain, in which reference TRBV18 and TRBJ2-7 provide the parts outside the CDR3, is NAGVMQNPRHLVRRRGQEARLRCSPMKGHSHVYWYRQLPEEGLKFMVYLQKENIIDESGMPKERFSAEFPKEGPSILRIQQVVRGDSAAYFCASSDGTESYEQYFGPGTRLTVT.

This clonotype counts as medium-sized by frequency. The chain links TRBV13 to TRBJ2-5; TCRdb lists TRBD2, though no DNA is available to test this call. Germline V CDR1 and CDR2: PRHDT, FYEKMQ (reference sequence). The CDR3 contains 18 residues. CDR3 in amino acids: CASSPGPSSGARGETQYF.